Included here is one T cell receptor beta chain sequence, with context. Its antigen remains unknown. Other DNA sequences in the sample encode the same CDR3. Sequencing was performed with immunoSEQ multiplex PCR; in TCRdb, only in-frame clones are kept and a portion is missing. The table has just over 60,000 clones, roughly 85% seen once. These data belong to a study of siplizumab effects on memory and regulatory T cells. The trim removed 5 bases at V and 6 bases at J, leaving 2 bases unmatched. Germline CDR1 is SGHTA and CDR2 is FQGTGA. This CDR3 is built from 14 residues. The study's findings and limits: The diversity of naive T cells seemed greater than that of memory cells, and their alloresponse contribution seemed major.

What was sequenced was memory CD4+ T cells sorted from blood. V and J are TRBV7-3 and TRBJ2-1; TRBD1 agrees at 12 bases. This clonotype was obtained from a human donor in good health. In DNA, the CDR3 is TGTGCCAGCAGCCGGGACAGGGGGCCCAATGAGCAGTTCTTC. This encodes CASSRDRGPNEQFF.